This TCR beta chain originates from a study of blood T cell repertoires in COVID-19. Germline trimming cut 4 bases from V and 8 bases from J; bases unmatched to any gene: 7. The CDR3 runs to 14 residues. Germline values: CDR1 SGHRS, CDR2 YFSETQ. This table comes from immunoSEQ multiplex PCR, and its TCRdb copy is limited to in-frame clones, with some not included. The sample has around 120,000 clones; around 79% are singletons. The sequenced material came from peripheral blood. The clonotype was recovered from a man aged 65-85 years with acute or convalescent COVID-19. The chain combines TRBV5-1 with TRBJ1-2, with 11 bases matching TRBD1. The CDR3 DNA is TGCGCCAGCAGCATAGGACAGGGGGCGGGCGGCTACACCTTC. Residues: CASSIGQGAGGYTF.